Listed below are T cell receptor beta chains from one sample, sequenced in a study of cytomegalovirus exposure and HLA in healthy donors. TCRdb keeps only in-frame clones here, not all; method: immunoSEQ multiplex PCR. Here the sample spans about 80,000 clones, roughly 69% being singletons. The material sequenced was PBMCs. The receptors were gathered from a woman aged 45-60 years in good health and CMV-seropositive. CDR3s include the opening cysteine and the closing phenylalanine or tryptophan. D genes are given only for firm matches. Clone size is shown for a subset of rows, as once, few, many or a class of expanded clone.

clone_size	j_call	v_call	d_call	cdr3_aa	cdr3_nt
NA	TRBJ1-2	TRBV19	TRBD1	CASSRRDSDGYTF	TGTGCCAGTAGTAGGCGGGACAGTGATGGCTACACCTTC
once	TRBJ2-6	TRBV5-1	NA	CASSLGETRAPGANVLTF	TGCGCCAGCAGCTTGGGGGAGACTAGAGCCCCGGGGGCCAACGTCCTGACTTTC
NA	TRBJ1-2	TRBV6-1	TRBD1	CASSEVPGTGNYGYTF	TGTGCCAGCAGTGAAGTTCCCGGGACAGGGAACTATGGCTACACCTTC
NA	TRBJ1-1	TRBV28	TRBD1	CASSLRGTGQGTEAFF	TGTGCCAGCAGTTTGCGGGGGACAGGTCAGGGGACTGAAGCTTTCTTT
few	TRBJ2-7	TRBV7-3	TRBD2	CASSLEGSSGTYEQYF	TGTGCCAGCAGCTTAGAAGGGTCTAGCGGAACCTACGAGCAGTACTTC
NA	TRBJ2-5	TRBV9	TRBD2	CASSASSGGLQETQYF	TGTGCCAGCAGCGCATCTAGCGGGGGGCTACAAGAGACCCAGTACTTC
NA	TRBJ1-6	TRBV27	NA	CASSTGLRESPLHF	TGTGCCAGCAGCACCGGGCTGAGGGAATCACCCCTCCACTTT
NA	TRBJ2-5	TRBV7-9	TRBD2	CASSLESSGVGTQYF	TGTGCCAGCAGCTTAGAGTCTAGCGGGGTCGGAACCCAGTACTTC
NA	TRBJ1-1	TRBV9	NA	CASSGTVMNTEAFF	TGTGCCAGCAGCGGGACAGTGATGAACACTGAAGCTTTCTTT
NA	TRBJ2-5	TRBV30	NA	CAWRNTGNIQETQYF	TGTGCCTGGAGGAATACAGGGAACATCCAAGAGACCCAGTACTTC
few	TRBJ2-7	TRBV27	TRBD1	CASFPGTGLREQYF	TGTGCCAGCTTTCCCGGGACAGGGTTACGCGAGCAGTACTTC
NA	TRBJ2-3	TRBV7-6	NA	CASSLIQLDTQYF	TGTGCCAGCAGCTTAATCCAACTAGATACGCAGTATTTT
NA	TRBJ1-1	TRBV7-3	NA	CASSPRADTEAFF	TGTGCCAGCAGCCCCCGCGCGGACACTGAAGCTTTCTTT
NA	TRBJ2-5	TRBV23-1	TRBD1	CASSQRDRVRETQYF	TGCGCCAGCAGTCAACGGGACAGGGTCAGGGAGACCCAGTACTTC
NA	TRBJ1-2	TRBV21-1	NA	CASSPQGAPHGYTF	TGTGCCAGCAGCCCACAGGGGGCGCCGCATGGCTACACCTTC
NA	TRBJ1-2	TRBV4-2	NA	CASSQRNQGNGYTF	TGTGCCAGCAGCCAACGAAACCAGGGGAATGGCTACACCTTC
NA	TRBJ2-1	TRBV9	TRBD2	CASRGTSGAEQFF	TGTGCCAGCAGAGGGACTAGCGGGGCAGAGCAGTTCTTC
NA	TRBJ2-3	TRBV7-7	NA	CASRGASTDTQYF	TGTGCCAGCAGAGGAGCTAGCACAGATACGCAGTATTTT
NA	TRBJ2-1	TRBV7-9	TRBD2	CASSPRTLAGDEQFF	TGTGCCAGCAGCCCACGGACACTAGCGGGCGATGAGCAGTTCTTC
NA	TRBJ2-3	TRBV7-9	NA	CASSVNGGKDTQYF	TGTGCCAGCAGCGTAAATGGGGGGAAGGATACGCAGTATTTT
NA	TRBJ2-5	TRBV11-2	TRBD2	CASSSGPHSGVRETQYF	TGTGCCAGCAGTTCCGGCCCCCACAGCGGGGTTAGGGAGACCCAGTACTTC
NA	TRBJ1-6	TRBV5-1	NA	CASSRNQGPNSPLHF	TGCGCCAGCAGCCGTAACCAGGGGCCAAATTCACCCCTCCACTTT
NA	TRBJ2-1	TRBV19	NA	CASSTPSGFNEQFF	TGTGCCAGTAGTACCCCATCAGGGTTCAATGAGCAGTTCTTC
NA	TRBJ1-1	TRBV6-5	TRBD1	CASSYPGTGLTEAFF	TGTGCCAGCAGTTACCCCGGGACAGGGCTCACTGAAGCTTTCTTT
NA	TRBJ2-5	TRBV6-1	NA	CASSGSKSRQETQYF	TGTGCCAGCAGTGGTAGTAAGAGCCGCCAAGAGACCCAGTACTTC
NA	TRBJ2-7	TRBV2	NA	CASSVAGWEQYF	TGTGCCAGCAGTGTCGCGGGATGGGAGCAGTACTTC
once	TRBJ1-6	TRBV6-1	NA	CASSEGGVGDSPLHF	TGTGCCAGCAGTGAGGGGGGAGTTGGAGATTCACCCCTCCACTTT
NA	TRBJ1-5	TRBV5-5	TRBD1	CASSSGTGEANQPQHF	TGTGCCAGCAGCTCCGGGACAGGGGAGGCCAATCAGCCCCAGCATTTT
NA	TRBJ2-2	TRBV2	NA	CASSDGYSTGELFF	TGTGCCAGCAGTGACGGGTATAGCACCGGGGAGCTGTTTTTT
NA	TRBJ2-1	TRBV11-1	TRBD2	CASSLRRGDDNEQFF	TGTGCCAGCAGCTTAAGGCGGGGGGACGACAATGAGCAGTTCTTC
NA	TRBJ2-6	TRBV7-6	NA	CASSLIGGANVLTF	TGTGCCAGCAGCTTAATCGGTGGGGCCAACGTCCTGACTTTC